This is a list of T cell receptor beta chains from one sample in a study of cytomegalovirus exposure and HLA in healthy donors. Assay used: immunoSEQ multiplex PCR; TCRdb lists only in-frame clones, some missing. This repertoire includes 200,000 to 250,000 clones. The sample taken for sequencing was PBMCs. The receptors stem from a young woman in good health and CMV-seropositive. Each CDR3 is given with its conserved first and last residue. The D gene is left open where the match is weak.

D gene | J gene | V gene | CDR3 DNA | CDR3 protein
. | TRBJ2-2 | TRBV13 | TGTGCCAGCAGTTGGACAGCTGGGGGAACCGGGGAGCTGTTTTTT | CASSWTAGGTGELFF
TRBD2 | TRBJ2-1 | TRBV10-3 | TGTGCCATCAGTGAAATTGGGACTAGTTACAATGAGCAGTTCTTC | CAISEIGTSYNEQFF
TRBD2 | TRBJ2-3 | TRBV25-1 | TGTGCCAGCAGTGAGGTGAGGGGACTACCAGATACGCAGTATTTT | CASSEVRGLPDTQYF
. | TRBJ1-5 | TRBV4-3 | TGCGCCAGCAGCCAAGATCGGAGTCGCGGGCCTAGACAGCCCCAGCATTTT | CASSQDRSRGPRQPQHF
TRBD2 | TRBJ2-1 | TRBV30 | TGTGCCTGGGGACTAGCGTCCTACAATGAGCAGTTCTTC | CAWGLASYNEQFF
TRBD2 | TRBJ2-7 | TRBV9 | TGTGCCAGCAGCGTAGGGGCTAGCGGGAGGGCGTCCGAGCAGTACTTC | CASSVGASGRASEQYF
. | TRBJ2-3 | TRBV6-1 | TGTGCCAGCAGCCCAACGGGGACAGATACGCAGTATTTT | CASSPTGTDTQYF
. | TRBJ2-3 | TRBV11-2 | TGTGCCAGCAGCTATTTTGAGGGCCGAAAAAGGGATACGCAGTATTTT | CASSYFEGRKRDTQYF
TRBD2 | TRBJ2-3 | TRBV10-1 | TGCGCCAGCAGTGAGTCGGGCGGGGGGGTAGGAGATACGCAGTATTTT | CASSESGGGVGDTQYF
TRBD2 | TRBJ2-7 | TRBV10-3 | TGTGCCAGTATGACTAGCGGGATCTCCTACGAGCAGTACTTC | CASMTSGISYEQYF
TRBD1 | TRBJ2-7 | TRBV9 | TGTGCCAGCAGCGGAACCCTGGACAGGGTTCACGAGCAGTACTTC | CASSGTLDRVHEQYF